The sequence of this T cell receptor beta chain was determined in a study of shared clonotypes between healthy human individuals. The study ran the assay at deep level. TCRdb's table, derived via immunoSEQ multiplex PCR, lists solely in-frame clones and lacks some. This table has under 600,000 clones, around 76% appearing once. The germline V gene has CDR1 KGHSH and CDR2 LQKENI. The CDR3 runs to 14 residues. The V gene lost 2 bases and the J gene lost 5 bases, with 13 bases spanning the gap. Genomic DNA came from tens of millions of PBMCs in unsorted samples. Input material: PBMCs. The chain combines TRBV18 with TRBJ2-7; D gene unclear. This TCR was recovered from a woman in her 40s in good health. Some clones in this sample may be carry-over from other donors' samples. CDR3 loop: CASSPNQRVDEQYF. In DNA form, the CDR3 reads TGTGCCAGCTCACCAAATCAACGCGTCGACGAGCAGTACTTC.